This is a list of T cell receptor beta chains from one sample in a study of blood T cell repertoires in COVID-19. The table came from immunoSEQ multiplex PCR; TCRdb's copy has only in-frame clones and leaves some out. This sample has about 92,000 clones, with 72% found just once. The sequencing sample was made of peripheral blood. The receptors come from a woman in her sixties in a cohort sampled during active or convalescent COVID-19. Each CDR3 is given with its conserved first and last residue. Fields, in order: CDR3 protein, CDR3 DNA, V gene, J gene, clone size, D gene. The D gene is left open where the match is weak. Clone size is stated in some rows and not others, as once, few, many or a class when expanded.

CASSELGTSYSEQFF	TGTGCCAGCAGTGAATTGGGGACATCATATAGTGAGCAGTTCTTC	TRBV2	TRBJ2-1	NA	NA
CASTSREGNSPLHF	TGTGCCAGCACCTCCCGGGAAGGGAATTCACCCCTCCACTTT	TRBV3-1/TRBV3-2	TRBJ1-6	many	NA
CASTPRGGNYGYTF	TGTGCCAGCACCCCACGGGGGGGTAACTATGGCTACACCTTC	TRBV5-5	TRBJ1-2	NA	NA
CASRTEVYGYTF	TGTGCCAGCAGAACGGAGGTTTATGGCTACACCTTC	TRBV6-6	TRBJ1-2	few	NA
CAISGHGQGSTDTQYF	TGTGCCATCAGCGGTCATGGTCAGGGGTCCACAGATACGCAGTATTTT	TRBV10-3	TRBJ2-3	NA	NA
CASRDRVGNTEAFF	TGTGCCAGTAGGGACAGGGTGGGCAACACTGAAGCTTTCTTT	TRBV19	TRBJ1-1	few	TRBD1
CASRDLGGLILYF	TGTGCCAGCAGGGACTTGGGGGGGCTTATCCTGTACTTC	TRBV6-5	TRBJ2-5	many	NA
CSASSGTSGSQETQYF	TGCAGTGCTAGTTCCGGGACTAGCGGGAGCCAAGAGACCCAGTACTTC	TRBV20-1	TRBJ2-5	few	TRBD2
CASSQDAGYANSPLHF	TGCGCCAGCAGCCAAGATGCCGGGTACGCTAATTCACCCCTCCACTTT	TRBV4-1	TRBJ1-6	NA	NA
CASSLAAGAPTYF	TGTGCCAGCAGCTTAGCGGCCGGAGCCCCAACGTACTTC	TRBV7-9	TRBJ2-5	NA	NA
CASSSGGSYGYTF	TGTGCCAGCTCGTCAGGGGGCAGCTATGGCTACACCTTC	TRBV18	TRBJ1-2	NA	TRBD1
CSARGPTTLHF	TGCAGTGCTAGAGGCCCCACAACCCTCCACTTT	TRBV20-1	TRBJ1-6	few	NA
CASSGGGAKTQYF	TGTGCCAGCAGCGGCGGGGGGGCGAAGACCCAGTACTTC	TRBV2	TRBJ2-5	NA	TRBD2
CASSLAPGAGGYTF	TGTGCCAGCAGCTTAGCGCCAGGGGCTGGGGGCTACACCTTC	TRBV7-2	TRBJ1-2	NA	NA
CASSAQTSAHEQYF	TGTGCCAGCTCAGCACAAACCAGCGCCCACGAGCAGTACTTC	TRBV18	TRBJ2-7	NA	NA
CASSMRTNYEQYF	TGTGCCAGCAGCATGAGGACTAACTACGAGCAGTACTTC	TRBV7-2	TRBJ2-7	NA	NA
CASSLNRGMGYTGELFF	TGTGCCAGCAGCTTGAACAGGGGAATGGGTTACACCGGGGAGCTGTTTTTT	TRBV7-9	TRBJ2-2	once	TRBD1
CASSQGAGGFYEQYF	TGCGCCAGCAGCCAAGGGGCAGGGGGGTTCTACGAGCAGTACTTC	TRBV4-3	TRBJ2-7	NA	NA
CASSWTGYSNEQFF	TGTGCCAGCTCATGGACAGGGTACAGCAATGAGCAGTTCTTC	TRBV18	TRBJ2-1	NA	TRBD1
CASSEMSSGYQETQYF	TGTGCCAGCAGTGAAATGTCTAGCGGGTACCAAGAGACCCAGTACTTC	TRBV2	TRBJ2-5	NA	TRBD2
CASSQVATGGPKTQYF	TGCGCCAGCAGCCAGGTAGCTACGGGGGGGCCGAAGACCCAGTACTTC	TRBV4-1	TRBJ2-5	NA	TRBD2
CSVEPFVGGYNEQFF	TGCAGCGTTGAGCCGTTTGTAGGGGGCTACAATGAGCAGTTCTTC	TRBV29-1	TRBJ2-1	NA	NA
CAKQGASPSTNEKLFF	TGTGCAAAGCAGGGGGCAAGCCCCTCAACTAATGAAAAACTGTTTTTT	TRBV27	TRBJ1-4	NA	TRBD1
CASDSQGIGYTF	TGTGCCAGCGACTCACAGGGAATTGGCTACACCTTC	TRBV12-3/TRBV12-4	TRBJ1-2	NA	NA
CASSRSRRGTANYGYTF	TGTGCCAGTAGTAGGAGTCGTCGGGGAACTGCTAACTATGGCTACACCTTC	TRBV19	TRBJ1-2	NA	NA
CASSPLQGNYEQYF	TGTGCCAGCAGCCCTTTACAGGGGAACTACGAGCAGTACTTC	TRBV5-8	TRBJ2-7	NA	TRBD1
CASSLVGRNQPQHF	TGTGCCAGCAGCTTAGTGGGCCGCAATCAGCCCCAGCATTTT	TRBV7-2	TRBJ1-5	NA	NA
CASSPRTSGGAETQYF	TGTGCCAGCAGCCCCCGGACTAGCGGGGGGGCGGAGACCCAGTACTTC	TRBV7-9	TRBJ2-5	NA	TRBD2
CASSHRGTGVPETQYF	TGTGCCAGCAGCCATAGGGGGACAGGGGTCCCGGAGACCCAGTACTTC	TRBV11-3	TRBJ2-5	NA	TRBD1
CASSFPEGDTQYF	TGTGCCAGCAGTTTCCCCGAGGGAGATACGCAGTATTTT	TRBV27	TRBJ2-3	once	NA
CASSLTAGVDYNSPLHF	TGTGCCAGCAGCTTAACCGCAGGTGTCGACTATAATTCACCCCTCCACTTT	TRBV7-9	TRBJ1-6	few	NA
CASSSRGDYEQYF	TGTGCCAGCAGTAGTCGGGGGGACTACGAGCAGTACTTC	TRBV6-4	TRBJ2-7	NA	TRBD2
CASSARERATGNTEAFF	TGTGCCAGCAGCGCCCGGGAGAGGGCCACGGGGAACACTGAAGCTTTCTTT	TRBV9	TRBJ1-1	NA	NA
CASSPGGEEAFF	TGTGCCAGCAGCCCGGGGGGGGAAGAAGCTTTCTTT	TRBV6-5	TRBJ1-1	NA	NA
CSVDRGDSGYTF	TGCAGCGTTGACAGGGGAGATTCGGGCTACACCTTC	TRBV29-1	TRBJ1-2	NA	NA
CASSLQGASNEKLFF	TGTGCCAGCAGTTTACAGGGGGCTAGTAATGAAAAACTGTTTTTT	TRBV6-2/TRBV6-3	TRBJ1-4	NA	TRBD1
CASSSGQGANSPLHF	TGTGCCAGCAGCTCGGGACAGGGGGCTAATTCACCCCTCCACTTT	TRBV7-3	TRBJ1-6	NA	TRBD1
CASSTGGTDTQYF	TGTGCCAGCTCGACAGGGGGCACAGATACGCAGTATTTT	TRBV2	TRBJ2-3	NA	TRBD1
CASSRGLAGGQNNEQFF	TGCGCCAGCAGCCGGGGACTAGCGGGGGGGCAAAACAATGAGCAGTTCTTC	TRBV5-1	TRBJ2-1	once	TRBD2
CASSFVSGGPYNEQFF	TGTGCCAGCAGCTTCGTATCAGGGGGCCCTTACAATGAGCAGTTCTTC	TRBV7-2	TRBJ2-1	NA	TRBD1
CASSAGLLTGDTIYF	TGCGCCAGCAGCGCCGGACTACTCACTGGGGACACCATATATTTT	TRBV5-1	TRBJ1-3	NA	NA
CASSYSGADNQPQHF	TGTGCCAGCAGTTACTCGGGGGCAGACAATCAGCCCCAGCATTTT	TRBV6-6	TRBJ1-5	NA	NA
CASSLEPGVAPLHF	TGCGCCAGCAGCTTGGAACCGGGGGTGGCACCCCTCCACTTT	TRBV5-1	TRBJ1-6	NA	NA
CAWDERGVPQVF	TGTGCCTGGGATGAGCGGGGGGTCCCTCAGGTCTTC	TRBV30	TRBJ2-1	NA	TRBD2
CASSPPDRTTGTQYF	TGTGCCAGCTCACCACCGGATAGGACTACTGGTACGCAGTATTTT	TRBV18	TRBJ2-3	NA	NA
CASRNTVRGTEAFF	TGTGCCAGCAGAAACACAGTCAGGGGCACTGAAGCTTTCTTT	TRBV2	TRBJ1-1	once	NA
CASSYSRGGGYTF	TGTGCCAGCAGTTACAGCAGGGGCGGTGGCTACACCTTC	TRBV6-5	TRBJ1-2	NA	NA
CASSLGDGEGYGYTF	TGTGCCAGCAGTTTAGGAGATGGGGAGGGTTATGGCTACACCTTC	TRBV7-2	TRBJ1-2	NA	NA